A single T cell receptor (beta chain) is shown here with its context. The data belong to a study of blood T cell repertoires in COVID-19. This CDR3 has 15 amino acids. Trimming cost V 3 bases and J 5 bases; bases outside gene matches: 9. Germline V CDR1 and CDR2: KGHDR, SFDVKD. In the original workflow: The authors estimated nucleated cell counts from reference gene primer amplification. Repertoires were generated with immunoSEQ multiplex PCR, while TCRdb's copy carries only in-frame clones and drops some. That table is the source of V, J and clone size, and D and trimming were worked out from the DNA. Here the sample spans fewer than 250,000 clones, around 85% being singletons.

Specimen: peripheral blood. The chain combines TRBV24-1 with TRBJ2-7; 7 positions match TRBD1. This TCR was sampled from a woman aged 50 to 60 with acute or convalescent COVID-19. The CDR3 spells CATSDRQGLSHEQYF. CDR3 DNA: TGTGCCACCAGTGATCGACAGGGATTATCCCACGAGCAGTACTTC.